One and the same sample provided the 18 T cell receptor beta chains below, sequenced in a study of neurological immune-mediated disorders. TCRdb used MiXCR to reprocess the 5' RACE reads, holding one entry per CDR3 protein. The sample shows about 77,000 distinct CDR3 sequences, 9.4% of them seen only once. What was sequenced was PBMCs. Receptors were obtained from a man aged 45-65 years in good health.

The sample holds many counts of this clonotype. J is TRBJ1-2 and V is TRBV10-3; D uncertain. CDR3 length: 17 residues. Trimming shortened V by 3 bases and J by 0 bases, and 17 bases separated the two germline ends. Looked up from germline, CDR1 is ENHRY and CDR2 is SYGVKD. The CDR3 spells CAISDTGIKTSNYGYTF. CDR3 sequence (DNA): TGTGCCATCAGTGATACCGGGATAAAGACATCTAACTATGGCTACACCTTC.

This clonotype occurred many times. The CDR3 nucleotides are TGTGCCAGCAGCCAGAGCGCGGGGCTAAACATTCAGTACTTC. As protein: CASSQSAGLNIQYF. The J gene is TRBJ2-4, the V gene TRBV7-2, with D possibly TRBD2 on 6 matching bases. The V gene lost 5 bases and the J gene lost 6 bases, with 14 bases spanning the gap. The CDR3 contains 14 residues. In germline, CDR1 is SGHTA, CDR2 FQGNSA.

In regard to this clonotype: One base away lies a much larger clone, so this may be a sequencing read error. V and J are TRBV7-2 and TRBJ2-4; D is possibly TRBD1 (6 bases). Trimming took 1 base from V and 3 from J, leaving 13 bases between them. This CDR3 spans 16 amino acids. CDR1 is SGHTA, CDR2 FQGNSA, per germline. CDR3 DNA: TGTGCCAGCAGCTTAGAGAGCAGGGGAGTCAAAAACATTCAGTACTTC. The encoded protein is CASSLESRGVKNIQYF. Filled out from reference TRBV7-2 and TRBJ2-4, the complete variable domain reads GAGVSQSPSNKVTEKGKDVELRCDPISGHTALYWYRQSLGQGLEFLIYFQGNSAPDKSGLPSDRFSAERTGGSVSTLTIQRTQQEDSAVYLCASSLESRGVKNIQYFGAGTRLSVL.

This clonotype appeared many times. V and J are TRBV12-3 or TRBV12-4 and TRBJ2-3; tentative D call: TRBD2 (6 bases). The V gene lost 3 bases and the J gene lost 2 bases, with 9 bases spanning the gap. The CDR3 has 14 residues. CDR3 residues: CASSFGGLTDTQYF. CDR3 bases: TGTGCCAGCAGTTTCGGGGGACTCACAGATACGCAGTATTTT.

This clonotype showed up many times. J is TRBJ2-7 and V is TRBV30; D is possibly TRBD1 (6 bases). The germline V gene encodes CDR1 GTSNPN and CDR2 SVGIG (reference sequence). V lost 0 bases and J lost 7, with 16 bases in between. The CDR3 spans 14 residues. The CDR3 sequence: CAWSVLLQGREQYF. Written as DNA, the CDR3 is TGTGCCTGGAGTGTGTTATTACAGGGAAGGGAGCAGTACTTC.

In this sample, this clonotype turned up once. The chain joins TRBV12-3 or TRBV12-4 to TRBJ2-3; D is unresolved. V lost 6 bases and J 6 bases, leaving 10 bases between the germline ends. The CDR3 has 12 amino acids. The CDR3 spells CASRPQADTQYF. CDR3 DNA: TGTGCCAGCAGACCTCAGGCGGATACGCAGTATTTT.

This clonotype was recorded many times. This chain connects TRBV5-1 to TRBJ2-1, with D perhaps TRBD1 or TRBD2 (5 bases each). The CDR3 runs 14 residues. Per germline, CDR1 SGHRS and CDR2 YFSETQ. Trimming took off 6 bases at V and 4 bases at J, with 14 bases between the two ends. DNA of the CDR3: TGCGCCAGCAACGCCCAGGGACGATACAATGAGCAGTTCTTC. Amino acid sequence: CASNAQGRYNEQFF.

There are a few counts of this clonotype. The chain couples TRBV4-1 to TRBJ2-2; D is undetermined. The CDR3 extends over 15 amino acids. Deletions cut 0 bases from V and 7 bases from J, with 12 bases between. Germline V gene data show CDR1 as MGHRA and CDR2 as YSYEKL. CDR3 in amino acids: CASSQDRVTVGELFF. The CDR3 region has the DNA TGCGCCAGCAGCCAAGATAGAGTCACAGTCGGGGAGCTGTTTTTT.

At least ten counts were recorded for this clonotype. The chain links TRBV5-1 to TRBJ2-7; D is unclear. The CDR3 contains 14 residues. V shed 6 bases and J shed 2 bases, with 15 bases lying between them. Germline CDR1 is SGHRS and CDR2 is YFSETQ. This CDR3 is CASTEGTKTYEQYF. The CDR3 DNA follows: TGCGCCAGCACCGAAGGAACTAAAACCTACGAGCAGTACTTC.

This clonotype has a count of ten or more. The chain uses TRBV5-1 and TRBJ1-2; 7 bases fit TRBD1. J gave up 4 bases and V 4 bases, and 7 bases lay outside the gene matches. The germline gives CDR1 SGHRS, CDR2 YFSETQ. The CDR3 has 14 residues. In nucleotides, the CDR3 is TGCGCCAGCAGCGCCCTGGGACAGACCTATGGCTACACCTTC. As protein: CASSALGQTYGYTF.

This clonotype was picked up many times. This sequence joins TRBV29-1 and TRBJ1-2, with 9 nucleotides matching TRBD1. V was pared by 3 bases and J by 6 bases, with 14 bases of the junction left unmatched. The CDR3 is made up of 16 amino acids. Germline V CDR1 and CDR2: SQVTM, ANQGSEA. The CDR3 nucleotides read TGCAGCGTTGACCCTATTACCCCGGGACAGGGTGATGGCTACACCTTC. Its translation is CSVDPITPGQGDGYTF.

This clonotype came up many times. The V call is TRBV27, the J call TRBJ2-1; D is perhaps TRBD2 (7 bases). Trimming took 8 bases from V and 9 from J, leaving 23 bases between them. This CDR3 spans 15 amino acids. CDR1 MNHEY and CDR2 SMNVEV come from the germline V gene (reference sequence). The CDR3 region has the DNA TGTGCCAGCTTAAATTTAGCGGGTGGGACAACTGAGCAGTTCTTC. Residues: CASLNLAGGTTEQFF.

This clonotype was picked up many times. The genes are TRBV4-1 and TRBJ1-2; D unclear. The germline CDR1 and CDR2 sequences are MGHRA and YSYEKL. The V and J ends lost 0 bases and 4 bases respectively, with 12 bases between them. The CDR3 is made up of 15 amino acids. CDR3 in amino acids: CASSQEGTLPYGYTF. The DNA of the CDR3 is TGCGCCAGCAGCCAAGAAGGCACCCTCCCCTATGGCTACACCTTC.

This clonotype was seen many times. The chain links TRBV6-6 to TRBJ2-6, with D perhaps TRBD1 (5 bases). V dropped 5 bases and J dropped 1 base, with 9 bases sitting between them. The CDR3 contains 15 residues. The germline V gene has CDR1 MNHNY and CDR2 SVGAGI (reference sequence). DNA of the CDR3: TGTGCCAGCAGTGCCCAGGGTTCTGGGGCCAACGTCCTGACTTTC. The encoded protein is CASSAQGSGANVLTF.

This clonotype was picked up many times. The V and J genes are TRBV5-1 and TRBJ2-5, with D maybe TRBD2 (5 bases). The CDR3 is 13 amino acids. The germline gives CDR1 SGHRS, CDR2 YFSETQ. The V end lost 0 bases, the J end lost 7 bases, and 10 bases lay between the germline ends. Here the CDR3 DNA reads TGCGCCAGCAGCTTGGTCCTCCGGGGGACCCAGTACTTC. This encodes CASSLVLRGTQYF.

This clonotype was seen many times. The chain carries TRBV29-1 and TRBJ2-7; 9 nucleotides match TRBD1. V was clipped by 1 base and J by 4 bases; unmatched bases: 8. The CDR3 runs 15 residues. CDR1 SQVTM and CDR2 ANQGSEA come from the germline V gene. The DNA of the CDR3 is TGCAGCGTTGAAGCGGGACAGGGAATTCAATACGAGCAGTACTTC. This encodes CSVEAGQGIQYEQYF.

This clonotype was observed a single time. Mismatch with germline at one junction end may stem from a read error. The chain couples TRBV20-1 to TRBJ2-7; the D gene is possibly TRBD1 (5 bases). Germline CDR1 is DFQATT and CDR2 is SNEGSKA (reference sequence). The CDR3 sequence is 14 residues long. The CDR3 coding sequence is TGCAGTGCTAGATATGGGGCAGTAGCTTACGAGAAGTACTTC. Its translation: CSARYGAVAYEKYF.

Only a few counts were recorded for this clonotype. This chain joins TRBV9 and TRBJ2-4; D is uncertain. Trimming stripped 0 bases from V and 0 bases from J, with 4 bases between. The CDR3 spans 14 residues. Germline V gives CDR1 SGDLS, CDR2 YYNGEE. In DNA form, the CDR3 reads TGTGCCAGCAGCGTAGGGGTAGCCAAAAACATTCAGTACTTC. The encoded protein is CASSVGVAKNIQYF.